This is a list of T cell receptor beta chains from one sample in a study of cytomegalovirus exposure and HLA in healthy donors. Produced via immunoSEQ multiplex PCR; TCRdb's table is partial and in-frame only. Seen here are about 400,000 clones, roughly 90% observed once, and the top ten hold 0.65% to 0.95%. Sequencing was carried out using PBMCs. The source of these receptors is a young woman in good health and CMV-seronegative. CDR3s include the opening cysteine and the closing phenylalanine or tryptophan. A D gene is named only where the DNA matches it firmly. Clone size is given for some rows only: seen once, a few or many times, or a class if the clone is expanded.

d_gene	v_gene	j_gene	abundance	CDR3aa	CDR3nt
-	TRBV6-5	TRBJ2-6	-	CASSRRGMGANVLTF	TGTGCCAGCAGTAGAAGGGGAATGGGGGCCAACGTCCTGACTTTC
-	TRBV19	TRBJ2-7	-	CASRPFAGNYEQYF	TGTGCCAGTAGACCCTTTGCAGGGAACTACGAGCAGTACTTC
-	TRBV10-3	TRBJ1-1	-	CAISDASEGREAFF	TGTGCCATCAGTGACGCCAGCGAAGGAAGAGAAGCTTTCTTT
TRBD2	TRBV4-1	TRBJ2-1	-	CASSLRTSGKGNEQFF	TGCGCCAGCAGCCTACGGACTAGCGGAAAAGGGAATGAGCAGTTCTTC
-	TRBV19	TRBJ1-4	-	CASRALGFGEKLFF	TGTGCCAGTAGAGCCCTCGGTTTCGGGGAAAAACTGTTTTTT
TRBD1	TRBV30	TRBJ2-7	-	CAWSGGQGAFSPYF	TGTGCCTGGAGTGGGGGACAGGGGGCGTTCAGTCCGTACTTC
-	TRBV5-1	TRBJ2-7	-	CASSPGGNYEQYF	TGCGCCAGCAGCCCCGGAGGGAACTACGAGCAGTACTTC
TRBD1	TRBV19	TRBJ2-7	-	CASSSGTASYEQYF	TGTGCCAGTAGTTCCGGGACAGCCTCCTACGAGCAGTACTTC
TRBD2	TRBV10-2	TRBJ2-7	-	CASRGTSAYEQYF	TGCGCCAGCAGGGGGACTAGCGCCTACGAGCAGTACTTC
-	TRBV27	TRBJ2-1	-	CASSFLQNYNEQFF	TGTGCCTCTTCATTCCTCCAGAACTACAATGAGCAGTTCTTC
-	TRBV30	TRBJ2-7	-	CAWSAYEQYF	TGTGCCTGGTCGGCCTACGAGCAGTACTTC
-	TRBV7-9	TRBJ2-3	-	CASSPPYSSAVKDTQYF	TGTGCCAGCAGCCCCCCGTATAGCTCCGCGGTAAAAGATACGCAGTATTTT
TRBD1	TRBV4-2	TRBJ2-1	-	CASSQDRGSSYNEQFF	TGTGCCAGCAGCCAAGACAGGGGGTCCTCCTACAATGAGCAGTTCTTC
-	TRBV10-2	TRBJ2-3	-	CASSAMAGGTDTQYF	TGCGCCAGCAGTGCGATGGCAGGGGGCACAGATACGCAGTATTTT
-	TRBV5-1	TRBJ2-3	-	CASSSYSGNTQYF	TGCGCCAGCAGCTCCTACTCCGGGAATACGCAGTATTTT
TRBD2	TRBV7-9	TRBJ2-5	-	CASSSRLAAQETQYF	TGTGCCAGCAGCTCCAGACTAGCGGCCCAAGAGACCCAGTACTTC
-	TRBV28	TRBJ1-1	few	CASSPGADEAFF	TGTGCCAGCAGTCCAGGGGCAGATGAAGCTTTCTTT
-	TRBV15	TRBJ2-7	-	CATSPGTSSYEQYF	TGTGCCACCAGCCCTGGCACCTCCTCCTACGAGCAGTACTTC
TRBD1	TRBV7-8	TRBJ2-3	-	CASSLGRDRGFPPRPHTQYF	TGTGCCAGCAGCTTAGGGAGGGACAGGGGGTTTCCCCCACGCCCCCATACGCAGTATTTT
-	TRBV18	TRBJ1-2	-	CASSPPAGDDYGYTF	TGTGCCAGCTCACCACCGGCAGGGGACGACTATGGCTACACCTTC
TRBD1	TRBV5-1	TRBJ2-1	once	CASSLTGGYNEQFF	TGCGCCAGCAGCCTTACAGGGGGCTACAATGAGCAGTTCTTC
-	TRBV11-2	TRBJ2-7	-	CASSPGLSSSEQYF	TGTGCCAGCAGCCCCGGACTGTCATCGAGCGAGCAGTACTTC
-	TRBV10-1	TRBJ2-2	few	CASSESLGELFF	TGCGCCAGCAGTGAGTCTCTCGGGGAGCTGTTTTTT
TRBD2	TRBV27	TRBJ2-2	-	CASSLYPGGSTGELFF	TGTGCCAGCAGTTTGTATCCGGGGGGGTCCACCGGGGAGCTGTTTTTT
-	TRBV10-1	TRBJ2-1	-	CASSEETSYNEQFF	TGCGCCAGCAGTGAGGAGACTAGCTACAATGAGCAGTTCTTC
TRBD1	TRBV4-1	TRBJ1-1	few	CASSQVPDRLNTEAFF	TGCGCCAGCAGCCAGGTCCCGGACAGGTTGAACACTGAAGCTTTCTTT
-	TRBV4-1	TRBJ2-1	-	CASSHVGGKDEQFF	TGCGCCAGCAGCCACGTGGGCGGGAAGGATGAGCAGTTCTTC
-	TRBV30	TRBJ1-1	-	CAWGQATNTEAFF	TGTGCCTGGGGGCAGGCCACTAACACTGAAGCTTTCTTT
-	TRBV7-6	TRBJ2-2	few	CASSQQGGELFF	TGTGCCAGCAGCCAACAGGGTGGGGAGCTGTTTTTT
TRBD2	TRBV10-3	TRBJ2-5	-	CAIRGNSGNQETQYF	TGTGCCATCAGGGGCAATAGCGGGAACCAAGAGACCCAGTACTTC
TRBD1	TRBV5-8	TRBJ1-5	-	CASSLVERGRFNQPQHF	TGTGCCAGCAGCTTGGTCGAGAGGGGGCGATTCAATCAGCCCCAGCATTTT
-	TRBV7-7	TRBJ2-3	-	CASSPAGTSTDTQYF	TGTGCCAGCAGCCCAGCAGGCACTAGCACAGATACGCAGTATTTT
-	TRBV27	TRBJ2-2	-	CATREATGELFF	TGTGCCACCCGAGAAGCAACCGGGGAGCTGTTTTTT
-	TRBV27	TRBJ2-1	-	CASSPLGQGSYNEQFF	TGTGCCAGCAGTCCACTAGGCCAAGGCTCCTACAATGAGCAGTTCTTC
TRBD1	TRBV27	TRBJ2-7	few	CASSLRSGGEQYF	TGTGCCAGCAGTTTACGATCAGGGGGCGAGCAGTACTTC
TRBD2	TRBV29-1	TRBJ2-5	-	CSDERGQETQYF	TGCAGCGACGAGCGGGGACAAGAGACCCAGTACTTC
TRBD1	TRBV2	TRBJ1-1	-	CASRPRQGAVGAFF	TGTGCCAGCAGGCCTCGACAGGGGGCGGTCGGAGCTTTCTTT
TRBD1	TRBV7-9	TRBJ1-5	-	CASSSGTGGSNQPQHF	TGTGCCAGCAGCTCAGGGACAGGGGGTAGCAATCAGCCCCAGCATTTT
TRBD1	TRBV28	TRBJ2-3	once	CASSFPQGARTDTQYF	TGTGCCAGCAGTTTCCCACAGGGGGCGCGGACAGATACGCAGTATTTT
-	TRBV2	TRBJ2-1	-	CATDSGSYNEQFF	TGTGCCACCGACAGTGGATCCTACAATGAGCAGTTCTTC
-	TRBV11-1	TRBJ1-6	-	CASRETGASNNSPLHF	TGTGCCAGCAGGGAGACGGGAGCTTCAAACAATTCACCCCTCCACTTT
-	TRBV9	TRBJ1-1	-	CASSHWDAGGTEAFF	TGTGCCAGCAGTCACTGGGACGCCGGGGGTACTGAAGCTTTCTTT
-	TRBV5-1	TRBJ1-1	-	CASSLATIGETEAFF	TGCGCCAGCAGCTTGGCGACCATAGGGGAAACTGAAGCTTTCTTT
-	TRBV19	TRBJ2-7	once	CASRGQGEYEQYF	TGTGCCAGTAGAGGGCAGGGTGAGTACGAGCAGTACTTC
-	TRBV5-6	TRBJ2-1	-	CASSLAEDNYNEQFF	TGTGCCAGCAGCTTGGCCGAGGACAACTACAATGAGCAGTTCTTC
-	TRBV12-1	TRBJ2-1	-	CASSLAGCAHEQFF	TGTGCCAGCAGCTTGGCGGGCTGCGCACATGAGCAGTTCTTC
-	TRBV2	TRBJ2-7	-	CASPRGPGVPQYF	TGTGCCAGCCCTCGAGGCCCGGGGGTTCCGCAGTACTTC
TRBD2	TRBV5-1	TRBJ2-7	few	CASSLASGETYEQYF	TGCGCCAGCAGCTTGGCTAGCGGGGAGACCTACGAGCAGTACTTC
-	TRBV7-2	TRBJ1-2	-	CASSPDNYGYTF	TGTGCCAGCAGCCCAGATAACTATGGCTACACCTTC
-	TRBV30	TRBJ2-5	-	CAWSVGRGQETQYF	TGTGCCTGGAGTGTGGGCAGGGGCCAAGAGACCCAGTACTTC
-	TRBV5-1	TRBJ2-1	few	CASSFQIDSSYNEQFF	TGCGCCAGCAGCTTTCAGATCGACAGCTCCTACAATGAGCAGTTCTTC
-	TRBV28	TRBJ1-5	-	CASRLRGGGNQPQHF	TGTGCCAGCAGATTGAGGGGGGGAGGCAATCAGCCCCAGCATTTT
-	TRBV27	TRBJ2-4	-	CASSFSLGDIQYF	TGTGCCAGCAGTTTTTCTCTCGGTGACATTCAGTACTTC
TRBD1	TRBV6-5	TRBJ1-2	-	CASSPDRGYGYTF	TGTGCCAGCAGTCCCGACAGGGGCTATGGCTACACCTTC